This TCR beta chain was found in a study of technical replicates of blood from a handful of donors. Clones were sequenced by immunoSEQ multiplex PCR, and TCRdb holds only the in-frame ones, with some missing. The data contain more than 45,000 clones, 90% to 95% of them seen just once; the ten biggest clones take up 3% to 4%. V gave up 3 bases and J gave up 4 bases; unmatched junction bases: 4. CDR1 and CDR2 from the germline V gene are SGHDT and YYEEEE. The CDR3 covers 13 residues. This receptor was obtained from a human donor in good health. Some clones in this sample may be carry-over from other donors' samples. The chain has TRBV5-6 and TRBJ2-7; 7 bases are a match to TRBD1. What was sequenced was PBMCs. This chain's CDR3 is CASSSDRVYEQYF. In nucleotides, the CDR3 is TGTGCCAGCAGCTCCGACAGGGTGTACGAGCAGTACTTC. Looking up the rest from reference TRBV5-6 and TRBJ2-7 gives the full variable domain: DAGVTQSPTHLIKTRGQQVTLRCSPKSGHDTVSWYQQALGQGPQFIFQYYEEEERQRGNFPDRFSGHQFPNYSSELNVNALLLGDSALYLCASSSDRVYEQYFGPGTRLTVT.